These T cell receptor beta chains were read from a single sample in a study of T-cell reconstitution after alpha-beta-depleted transplantation in children. TCRdb reprocessed the PCR reads via MiXCR and lists one record per CDR3 protein. Counted here are about 360,000 distinct CDR3 sequences, less than 15% occurring once; the ten biggest clones make up 3.5% to 4.5%. The sequencing here drew on PBMCs, taken from the stem cell graft. These receptors were taken from a human donor who donated a stem cell graft to a child with Fanconi anemia. Both conserved end residues are part of each CDR3. Each record gives: V gene, clone size, CDR3 length, CDR3 protein. The size field is filled for only some rows; it gives once, few, many or a size class.

TRBV21-1 many 10 CASLGETQYF
TRBV12-3/TRBV12-4 many 15 CASSLGTGGTYEQYF
TRBV20-1 - 14 CSARGPGSAGGYTF
TRBV30 few 12 CAWSVDGETQYF
TRBV7-6 - 16 CASSLGTGSHTDTQYF
TRBV4-2 few 15 CASSQDSASSYEQYF
TRBV7-8 many 15 CASSSYRGMNTEAFF
TRBV5-5 many 14 CASSQNQQTDTQYF
TRBV19 - 15 CASARGDRDTGELFF
TRBV18 - 13 CASSTGRHNEQFF
TRBV28 - 14 CASSLYSNGEKLFF
TRBV12-3/TRBV12-4 - 16 CASSARASGYTDTQYF
TRBV5-1 - 16 CASSPRGQAAKNIQYF
TRBV10-2 few 13 CASSENRNTEAFF
TRBV20-1 - 13 CSAAEGQGLGYTF